Below are 22 T cell receptor beta chains sequenced from a single sample in a study of Ad26.COV2.S vaccination and SARS-CoV-2 variants. Treatment described: about 20 received Ad26.COV2.S at low or high dose, single or two shots; 5 received placebo; per-sample allocation not given. The samples were gathered on day 63 after the first injection of vaccine or placebo. Sequencing used immunoSEQ multiplex PCR; TCRdb keeps in-frame clones, though not all of them. The sample gives about 350,000 clones, about 88% of which show up once; around 6.6% is in the top ten. Specimen: peripheral blood, collected in a trial of Ad26.COV2.S vaccine versus placebo. These receptors originate from a person aged 18-65 years who received the Ad26.COV2.S COVID-19 vaccine or a placebo.

The chain has TRBV3-1 (or the pseudogene TRBV3-2) and TRBJ2-1, with 7 nucleotides matching TRBD2. The CDR3 extends over 18 amino acids. The V segment lost 1 base and the J segment 1 base; nucleotides outside the gene matches: 10. Germline V gives CDR1 LGHDT, CDR2 YNNKEL (reference sequence). CDR3: CASSQGFPLAESYNEQFF. CDR3 DNA: TGTGCCAGCAGCCAAGGTTTCCCGCTAGCGGAGTCCTACAATGAGCAGTTCTTC.

The genes are TRBV3-1 (or the pseudogene TRBV3-2) and TRBJ1-2; 9 positions match TRBD1. CDR3 size: 15 residues. With V trimmed by 4 bases and J by 3 bases, 6 bases remained unmatched. The germline V gene has CDR1 LGHDT and CDR2 YNNKEL (reference sequence). This CDR3 is CASSLRDREHYGYTF. As DNA, the CDR3 is TGTGCCAGCAGCCTCCGGGACAGGGAGCACTATGGCTACACCTTC.

This clone has just one count. The CDR3 loop is CASSPTGELSNQPQHF. CDR3 bases: TGTGCCAGCAGCCCAACAGGGGAGTTAAGCAATCAGCCCCAGCATTTT. The V and J genes are TRBV6-6 and TRBJ1-5; 7 bases are a match to TRBD1. The CDR3 is made up of 16 amino acids. CDR1 is MNHNY, CDR2 SVGAGI, per germline (reference sequence). Unmatched junction bases numbered 9, after V lost 6 bases and J lost 1 base.

The chain is built from TRBV14 and TRBJ1-3; D gene unclear. This CDR3 contains 15 residues. From germline, CDR1 is SGHDN and CDR2 FVKESK. Trimming took off 3 bases at V and 0 bases at J, with 9 bases between the two ends. CDR3 in amino acids: CASSQYSGSGNTIYF. The CDR3 coding sequence is TGTGCCAGCAGCCAGTACAGCGGCTCTGGAAACACCATATATTTT. Looking up the rest from reference TRBV14 and TRBJ1-3 gives the full variable domain: EAGVTQFPSHSVIEKGQTVTLRCDPISGHDNLYWYRRVMGKEIKFLLHFVKESKQDESGMPNNRFLAERTGGTYSTLKVQPAELEDSGVYFCASSQYSGSGNTIYFGEGSWLTVV.

The rearrangement links TRBV3-1 (or the pseudogene TRBV3-2) to TRBJ2-3; 14 bases are a match to TRBD2. The J segment lost 0 bases and the V segment lost 1 base, leaving 12 bases of the junction unmatched. Germline V lookup: CDR1 LGHDT, CDR2 YNNKEL (reference sequence). CDR3 length: 21 amino acids. The CDR3 sequence: CASSQGIAGTSGGTSTDTQYF. The CDR3 DNA reads as TGTGCCAGCAGCCAAGGCATTGCTGGGACTAGCGGGGGAACTAGCACAGATACGCAGTATTTT.

This clone is a singleton in its sample. The chain is built from TRBV27 and TRBJ1-2; no clear D. The V gene's germline CDR1 is MNHEY and CDR2 SMNVEV (reference sequence). This CDR3 is 12 amino acids long. Trimming cost V 7 bases and J 7 bases, with 13 bases left between them. The CDR3 coding sequence is TGTGCCAGCAAGTTCTTTGTGTGTGGCTACACCTTC. Translated, it gives CASKFFVCGYTF.

The J gene is TRBJ2-7, the V gene TRBV2; perhaps TRBD1 as D (5 bases). V was clipped by 7 bases and J by 2 bases, with 21 bases between them. The V gene's germline CDR1 is SNHLY and CDR2 FYNNEI. CDR3 length: 16 residues. CDR3 nucleotides: TGTGCCAGCACCGACCCCCTGCCAGGGATGACCTACGAGCAGTACTTC. This gives the protein CASTDPLPGMTYEQYF.

The rearrangement joins TRBV6-1 to TRBJ1-2, with 7 bases identical to TRBD1. CDR1 is MNHNS, CDR2 SASEGT, per germline. The CDR3 extends over 15 amino acids. The ends lost 0 bases at V and 4 bases at J; junction bases unmatched: 5. In DNA, the CDR3 is TGTGCCAGCAGTGAAGCGGGGACAGACTTCTATGGCTACACCTTC. Its protein product is CASSEAGTDFYGYTF.

The V gene is TRBV11-1, the J gene TRBJ2-5; maybe TRBD1 (5 bases). The end of the DNA is better explained by TRBJ2-7, so the J call may be wrong. The germline CDR1 and CDR2 sequences are SGHAT and FQDESV (reference sequence). This CDR3 region has 12 residues. In DNA form, the CDR3 reads TGTGCCAGCAGCAGAGACAGTTACGAGCAGTACTTC. It codes for CASSRDSYEQYF.

The V gene is TRBV19, the J gene TRBJ1-2, with a tentative D call TRBD1 (5 bases). The CDR3 covers 11 residues. Per germline, CDR1 LNHDA and CDR2 SQIVND (reference sequence). Trimming removed 9 bases at V and 8 bases at J, with 13 bases between. CDR3 nucleotides: TGTGCCAGCCGGGACGTCGGCGGCTACACCTTC. Protein product: CASRDVGGYTF.

The rearrangement joins TRBV7-2 to TRBJ1-1; tentatively, D is TRBD1 (5 bases). The V and J ends lost 4 bases and 2 bases respectively, with 20 bases between them. CDR1 SGHTA and CDR2 FQGNSA come from the germline V gene. This CDR3 has 17 residues. The CDR3, as DNA: TGTGCCAGCAGCTCCATCGTGGGACTAACCCTTAACACTGAAGCTTTCTTT. Translation gives CASSSIVGLTLNTEAFF.

V gene TRBV7-3 combines with J gene TRBJ2-1; a possible D gene is TRBD2 (6 bases). The V end was cut by 4 bases, the J end by 9 bases, with 16 bases between. Germline values: CDR1 SGHTA, CDR2 FQGTGA. The CDR3 is 14 amino acids. The CDR3 here is CASSSSRLVGEQFF. Here the CDR3 DNA reads TGTGCCAGCAGCTCGAGTCGACTAGTTGGTGAGCAGTTCTTC.

The chain uses TRBV3-1 (or the pseudogene TRBV3-2) and TRBJ2-7; TRBD1 agrees at 11 bases. The V segment lost 5 bases and the J segment 2 bases; nucleotides outside the gene matches: 2. CDR3 length: 14 amino acids. CDR1 LGHDT and CDR2 YNNKEL come from the germline V gene (reference sequence). CDR3 loop: CASSLGQGAYEQYF. For the CDR3, the DNA is TGTGCCAGCAGCTTGGGACAGGGGGCCTACGAGCAGTACTTC.

V is TRBV27 and J is TRBJ1-6; possible D gene TRBD1, 6 bases. The CDR3 runs 19 residues. Per the germline V gene, CDR1 is MNHEY and CDR2 is SMNVEV (reference sequence). The ends were cut back, 6 bases at V and 0 bases at J, with 21 bases in the middle. The CDR3 nucleotides are TGTGCCAGCAGACTAATGGGGGCGGGGGTCGGCTCCTATAATTCACCCCTCCACTTT. It is translated as CASRLMGAGVGSYNSPLHF.

The V call is TRBV7-2, the J call TRBJ1-4; D ambiguous. Germline loops: CDR1 SGHTA, CDR2 FQGNSA. Trimming left V 4 bases short and J 8 bases short, with 17 bases between. The CDR3 runs 15 residues. The CDR3, as DNA: TGTGCCAGCAGCTCCCCCAGAGAACGACCGGAAAAACTGTTTTTT. It is translated as CASSSPRERPEKLFF.

V gene TRBV7-2 combines with J gene TRBJ1-2, with 11 nucleotides matching TRBD1. The V and J ends lost 1 base and 4 bases, in that order; junction bases with no gene match: 8. CDR1 and CDR2 (germline): SGHTA, FQGNSA. The CDR3 runs to 17 residues. CDR3 protein: CASSLERTGGRPYGYTF. In DNA form, the CDR3 reads TGTGCCAGCAGCTTAGAAAGGACAGGGGGCAGACCCTATGGCTACACCTTC.

This chain uses TRBV5-1 with TRBJ2-5; 8 bases map to TRBD2. The CDR3 length is 14 residues. The V segment lost 1 base and the J segment 5 bases; nucleotides outside the gene matches: 4. The germline gives CDR1 SGHRS, CDR2 YFSETQ. DNA of the CDR3: TGCGCCAGCAGCTTGAGACTAGCGCTCGAGACCCAGTACTTC. Its protein is CASSLRLALETQYF.

The chain links TRBV27 to TRBJ2-2; 8 bases align to TRBD2. The V gene's germline CDR1 is MNHEY and CDR2 SMNVEV (reference sequence). This CDR3 region has 13 residues. V lost 8 bases and J lost 5; bases outside the gene matches: 4. The CDR3 sequence is CASYSGGTGELFF. The CDR3 DNA reads as TGTGCCAGCTACTCGGGGGGGACCGGGGAGCTGTTTTTT.

The V and J genes are TRBV11-2 and TRBJ2-5; the D gene is possibly TRBD1 (5 bases). V lost 5 bases, J lost 2 bases, and 12 bases lay in between. Germline V gives CDR1 SGHAT, CDR2 FQNNGV. There are 14 residues in the CDR3. For the CDR3, the DNA is TGTGCCAGCAGCCGGACACGCACACAAGAGACCCAGTACTTC. Encoded protein: CASSRTRTQETQYF.

The chain links TRBV6-4 to TRBJ2-1; TRBD1 aligns across 8 bases. Germline V gene data show CDR1 as MRHNA and CDR2 as SNTAGT. Trimming took 6 bases from V and 8 from J; bases not matched to a gene: 12. The CDR3 length is 15 residues. CDR3 amino acids: CASRLSGQGGYEQFF. CDR3 in DNA: TGTGCCAGCAGACTCAGCGGACAGGGTGGTTATGAGCAGTTCTTC.

The chain has TRBV5-6 and TRBJ1-2; possible D gene TRBD1, 5 bases. The ends were cut back, 4 bases at V and 4 bases at J, with 17 bases in the middle. CDR3 length equals 15 residues. The germline V gene encodes CDR1 SGHDT and CDR2 YYEEEE. The CDR3 DNA reads TGTGCCAGCAGCCCCTGGGAGGAAAGGGGCTATGGCTACACCTTC. Residues: CASSPWEERGYGYTF. Complete variable domain (other parts from reference TRBV5-6 and TRBJ1-2): DAGVTQSPTHLIKTRGQQVTLRCSPKSGHDTVSWYQQALGQGPQFIFQYYEEEERQRGNFPDRFSGHQFPNYSSELNVNALLLGDSALYLCASSPWEERGYGYTFGSGTRLTVV.

V is TRBV2 and J is TRBJ1-5, with D possibly matching TRBD1 (5 bases). V was clipped by 2 bases and J by 5 bases, with 13 bases between them. Germline values: CDR1 SNHLY, CDR2 FYNNEI. The CDR3 runs 15 residues. CDR3 DNA sequence: TGTGCCAGCAGTGAAACTGCCAGGGATTATCAGCCCCAGCATTTT. As protein: CASSETARDYQPQHF.